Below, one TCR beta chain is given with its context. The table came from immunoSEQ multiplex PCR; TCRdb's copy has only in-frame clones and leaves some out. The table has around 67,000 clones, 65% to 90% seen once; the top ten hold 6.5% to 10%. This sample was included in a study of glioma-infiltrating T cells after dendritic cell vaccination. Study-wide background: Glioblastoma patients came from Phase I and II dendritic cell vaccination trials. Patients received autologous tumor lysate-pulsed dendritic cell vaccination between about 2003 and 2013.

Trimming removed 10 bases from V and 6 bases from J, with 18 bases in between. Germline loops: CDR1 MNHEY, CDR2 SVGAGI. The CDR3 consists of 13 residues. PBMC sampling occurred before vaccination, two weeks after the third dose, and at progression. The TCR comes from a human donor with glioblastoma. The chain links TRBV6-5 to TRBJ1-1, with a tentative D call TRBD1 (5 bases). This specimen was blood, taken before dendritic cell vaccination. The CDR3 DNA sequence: TGTGCCACTTGGGCGGGGGAAATACCTGAAGCTTTCTTT. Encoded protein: CATWAGEIPEAFF.